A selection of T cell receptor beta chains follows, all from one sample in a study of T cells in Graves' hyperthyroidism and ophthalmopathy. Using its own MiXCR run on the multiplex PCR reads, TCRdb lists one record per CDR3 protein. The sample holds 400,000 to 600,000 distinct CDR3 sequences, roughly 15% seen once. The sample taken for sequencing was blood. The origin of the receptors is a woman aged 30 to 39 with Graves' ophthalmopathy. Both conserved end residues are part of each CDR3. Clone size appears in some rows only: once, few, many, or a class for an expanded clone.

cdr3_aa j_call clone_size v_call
CASSKNSWGDEQFF TRBJ2-1 - TRBV7-9
CASSAGSGANTGELFF TRBJ2-2 - TRBV9
CASSSGTVTYEQYF TRBJ2-7 - TRBV19
CASSEGSTDTDTQYF TRBJ2-3 - TRBV5-1
CASSSGIPNSPLHF TRBJ1-6 - TRBV5-6
CASGGDAWDNEQFF TRBJ2-1 - TRBV2
CASSSEAGSITGELFF TRBJ2-2 - TRBV5-1
CSAAPADTQYF TRBJ2-3 many TRBV20-1
CASSLGLAGGIGETQYF TRBJ2-5 few TRBV5-8
CASSLVAGKNIQYF TRBJ2-4 - TRBV5-6
CASSWGSMNTEAFF TRBJ1-1 many TRBV28
CASSPNLAGGSYNEQFF TRBJ2-1 - TRBV7-2
CAWESGQGVSPLHF TRBJ1-6 many TRBV30
CASAQNTGFEQYF TRBJ2-7 many TRBV27
CASSFSAGGSYEQYF TRBJ2-7 many TRBV7-2
CASSRRLAGTYNEQFF TRBJ2-1 - TRBV5-1
CASRTMGSWDTEAFF TRBJ1-1 many TRBV5-5
CSVPAPGGRADTQYF TRBJ2-3 - TRBV29-1
CASSFGVRISTDTQYF TRBJ2-3 many TRBV11-2
CASSPTGTTSYNEQFF TRBJ2-1 - TRBV7-9
CASILGAGGSNTEAFF TRBJ1-1 few TRBV5-1
CASSSLMGRTYGYTF TRBJ1-2 many TRBV5-8
CASSEIATNEKLFF TRBJ1-4 many TRBV12-3/TRBV12-4
CASSQGHRGGREQYF TRBJ2-7 few TRBV4-1
CAWSVRLGNEQFF TRBJ2-1 - TRBV30
CASSLTANYEQYF TRBJ2-7 many TRBV11-1
CASSLERERGDTQYF TRBJ2-3 many TRBV5-1
CASSLGRGTSFSYEQYF TRBJ2-7 many TRBV27
CASNAGTALAGGKTQYF TRBJ2-5 - TRBV6-1
CSASGLTVPSELFF TRBJ2-2 - TRBV29-1
CASSHDRATGNTIYF TRBJ1-3 - TRBV28
CASSLAGQNTEAFF TRBJ1-1 many TRBV5-1
CASGGGPYEQYF TRBJ2-7 - TRBV5-5
CASSERQGRDEQFF TRBJ2-1 - TRBV6-1
CASSQTGVGETQYF TRBJ2-5 - TRBV10-2
CASSFGGTEAFF TRBJ1-1 many TRBV12-3/TRBV12-4
CASSLRSGPSTDTQYF TRBJ2-3 many TRBV7-2
CASSYFHDSDWRGYTF TRBJ1-2 few TRBV6-6
CSVEEVPTASDTGELFF TRBJ2-2 - TRBV29-1
CSASGKAGPDTQYF TRBJ2-3 many TRBV20-1
CASSFETGSYEQFF - - TRBV12-3/TRBV12-4
CASSLRDPNTGELFF TRBJ2-2 many TRBV3-1
CASSVATGFLGEQYF TRBJ2-7 - TRBV9
CASSLEGDHEQFF TRBJ2-1 - TRBV5-1
CSVGQAGRYGYTF TRBJ1-2 - TRBV29-1
CASSRTVTSTDTQYF TRBJ2-3 many TRBV28
CAITPERDTGELFF TRBJ2-2 many TRBV10-3
CASSLGQGVAGELFF TRBJ2-2 few TRBV7-3
CSASGQGLYGYTF TRBJ1-2 many TRBV20-1
CASSQDPGGSYNEQFF TRBJ2-1 many TRBV3-1
CASSTDSQGRGEKLFF TRBJ1-4 - TRBV5-1
CASSFLATQETQYF TRBJ2-5 - TRBV7-6
CASSLWGGGYEQYF TRBJ2-7 many TRBV13
CASSLLEFQETQYF TRBJ2-5 few TRBV7-9
CASSPRSRNTEAFF TRBJ1-1 - TRBV7-8
CASSHTRVREQYF TRBJ2-7 many TRBV3-1
CASRTIAGGTSYNEQFF TRBJ2-1 - TRBV6-1
CASSGPKSRVANEKLFF TRBJ1-4 - TRBV7-9
CSARSRNQPQHF TRBJ1-5 few TRBV20-1
CASSQTSEETQYF TRBJ2-5 - TRBV6-2/TRBV6-3